The 5 T cell receptor beta chains below all came from one sample that was sequenced in a study of human T cells and chemical hapten exposure. TCRdb fed the RACE reads into MiXCR, producing one record per CDR3 protein. The data contain roughly 75,000 distinct CDR3 sequences, 8.5% to 9.5% of them singletons. Time point defined: healthy volunteer bleed at 6 weeks. The starting material, unfractionated whole blood, was used for total RNA extraction. The sample taken for sequencing was whole blood. The source of these receptors is a female donor in good health. Some clones in this sample may be carry-over from other donors' samples.

This clonotype was observed at least ten times. V gene TRBV11-1 combines with J gene TRBJ1-1; D unclear. This CDR3 has 14 amino acids. Per germline, CDR1 SGHAT and CDR2 FQDESV (reference sequence). The V and J ends lost 1 base and 4 bases respectively, with 10 bases between them. The CDR3 sequence: CASSLEALGTEAFF. In nucleotides, the CDR3 is TGTGCCAGCAGCTTAGAGGCCCTAGGCACTGAAGCTTTCTTT.

The sample holds many counts of this clonotype. V and J are TRBV6-2 or TRBV6-3 and TRBJ1-5; D unclear. CDR3 size: 13 residues. Germline lookup yields CDR1 MNHEY and CDR2 SVGEGT. Between the trimmed V and J ends, which lost 6 bases and 0 bases, there was a span of 6 bases. CDR3 region: CASSPYSNQPQHF. CDR3 coding DNA: TGTGCCAGCAGCCCCTATAGCAATCAGCCCCAGCATTTT.

This clonotype was counted many times. The chain employs TRBV2 and TRBJ1-6; D unclear. The V gene lost 2 bases and the J gene lost 5 bases, with 10 bases spanning the gap. Germline V gene sequence: CDR1 SNHLY, CDR2 FYNNEI. The CDR3 extends over 15 amino acids. CDR3 DNA sequence: TGTGCCAGCAGTGAATTAGGGCAGAATAATTCACCCCTCCACTTT. This gives the protein CASSELGQNNSPLHF.

This clonotype has more than one count but fewer than ten. The genes are TRBV7-8 and TRBJ2-5, with 8 bases lining up with TRBD1. Trimming removed 5 bases from V and 4 bases from J; junction bases left unmatched: 6. The CDR3 is 14 residues long. Germline V gene data show CDR1 as SGHVS and CDR2 as FQNEAQ. CDR3 loop: CASSRTGSAETQYF. CDR3 DNA: TGTGCCAGCAGCCGGACAGGGTCCGCAGAGACCCAGTACTTC.

This chain links TRBV7-2 with TRBJ2-1; D unresolved. The CDR3 spans 12 residues. With 5 bases removed from V and 10 bases from J, the gap between germline ends came to 12 bases. Germline V lookup: CDR1 SGHTA, CDR2 FQGNSA. As DNA, the CDR3 is TGTGCCAGCAGCCTTTTGATTAGGGAGCAGTTCTTC. Translation: CASSLLIREQFF.